This TCR beta chain was recorded in a study of control samples from healthy donors and cancer patients (dated by TCRdb to about 2020). A word on this clone: The clone's antigen remains unknown. No base quality information exists; no much larger clone differs at one position.

The method behind the library was the immunoSEQ multiplex PCR assay. TCRdb mirrors the immuneACCESS table, restricted to in-frame sequences. Some clones are absent from its copies; in checked studies, under half trace to an unresolved V gene, and the reason for the others is unknown. Present in this sample are about 120,000 clones, approximately 88% of which were seen just once. 3.4% of the sample lies in the top ten. The TCR originated in a man in his forties in good health. Sequenced material: blood.

The DNA sequence is as follows: TGTGCCAGCAGCCAAGAAGTCCCAGGACCTTCCCACTCTGGAAACACCATATATTTT. Its protein product is CASSQEVPGPSHSGNTIYF. Recombination connected TRBV4-2 to TRBJ1-3; the D gene lacks a confident call. The CDR3 contains 19 residues, cysteine and phenylalanine counted. Solely the CDR3 DNA is kept, with 57 bases framed from the first base. V is shortened by 0 bases, J by 0 bases, and the region joining them spans 18 bases. Via the germline V gene, CDR1 is LGHNA and CDR2 YNFKEQ.